This passage covers 31 T cell receptor beta chains from one sample sequenced in a study of cytomegalovirus exposure and HLA in healthy donors. PCR used 60 Vbeta primers and 13 Jbeta primers. Produced via immunoSEQ multiplex PCR; TCRdb's table is partial and in-frame only. The sample lists under 200,000 clones, approximately 79% occurring once. Sequencing input: PBMCs. The receptor source for this set is a man aged 50-59 years in good health and CMV-seropositive.

This clone was observed a handful of times. The rearrangement links TRBV19 to TRBJ1-1; weak D call: TRBD1 (5 bases). Trimming removed 3 bases from V and 4 bases from J, with 24 bases in between. Germline V lookup: CDR1 LNHDA, CDR2 SQIVND (reference sequence). The CDR3 has 18 residues. Here the CDR3 reads CASSMILQGGERGTEAFF. Written as DNA, the CDR3 is TGTGCCAGTAGTATGATCTTGCAGGGAGGGGAAAGAGGCACTGAAGCTTTCTTT.

The rearrangement links TRBV5-1 to TRBJ2-1; 8 nucleotides line up with TRBD2. J was trimmed by 0 bases and V by 0 bases; bases with no gene match: 2. CDR1 is SGHRS, CDR2 YFSETQ, per germline. This CDR3 region has 16 residues. CDR3 protein: CASSLVAGSSYNEQFF. In DNA form, the CDR3 reads TGCGCCAGCAGCTTGGTAGCGGGGTCCTCCTACAATGAGCAGTTCTTC.

The V call is TRBV28, the J call TRBJ2-7; 9 nucleotides match TRBD1. The CDR3 has 14 residues. V was clipped by 6 bases and J by 1 base; unmatched bases: 4. Germline loops: CDR1 MDHEN, CDR2 SYDVKM. The CDR3 protein is CASRPGQGSYEQYF. The CDR3 coding sequence is TGTGCCAGCAGACCGGGACAGGGATCCTACGAGCAGTACTTC.

The chain carries TRBV4-1 and TRBJ2-3; D may be TRBD1 (6 bases). V lost 3 bases, J lost 2 bases, and 12 bases lay in between. The CDR3 contains 15 residues. Germline V gene data show CDR1 as MGHRA and CDR2 as YSYEKL. The CDR3 DNA is TGCGCCAGCAGCCACTCCGGACAGACCACAGATACGCAGTATTTT. Its protein product is CASSHSGQTTDTQYF.

In its sample, this clone was seen a few times. V and J are TRBV19 and TRBJ1-1; 9 positions match TRBD1. This CDR3 region has 14 residues. CDR1 is LNHDA and CDR2 is SQIVND in the germline V gene (reference sequence). V lost 6 bases to trimming and J lost 5 bases; unmatched junction nucleotides: 7. The CDR3 loop is CASSPGQGWTEAFF. The CDR3 bases are TGTGCCAGTAGCCCGGGACAGGGATGGACTGAAGCTTTCTTT.

This chain uses TRBV27 with TRBJ1-4; TRBD1 aligns across 10 bases. The germline V gene encodes CDR1 MNHEY and CDR2 SMNVEV (reference sequence). V shed 5 bases and J 8 bases; nucleotides not matched to a gene: 5. CDR3 length: 14 residues. DNA of the CDR3: TGTGCCAGCAGTCGGGACAGGGGCGAAGAAAAACTGTTTTTT. This translates into CASSRDRGEEKLFF.

The rearrangement uses TRBV9 and TRBJ2-7; 11 nucleotides line up with TRBD1. Trimming at V came to 3 bases and at J to 3 bases, leaving 5 bases not matched to a gene. CDR3 size: 15 residues. The germline gives CDR1 SGDLS, CDR2 YYNGEE. CDR3 sequence reads: CASSGWTGGVYEQYF. CDR3 bases: TGTGCCAGCAGCGGATGGACAGGGGGCGTCTACGAGCAGTACTTC.

The chain has TRBV28 and TRBJ1-5; D possibly corresponds to TRBD1 (6 bases). This CDR3 has 13 amino acids. The V and J ends lost 5 bases and 5 bases respectively, with 10 bases between them. Germline values: CDR1 MDHEN, CDR2 SYDVKM. The CDR3 here is CASSTGLHQPQHF. The CDR3 coding sequence is TGTGCCAGCAGTACAGGGTTACATCAGCCCCAGCATTTT.

The chain carries TRBV28 and TRBJ1-3, with D perhaps TRBD1 (6 bases). Germline V CDR1 and CDR2: MDHEN, SYDVKM. The CDR3 runs 14 residues. V was clipped by 4 bases and J by 2 bases, with 9 bases between them. CDR3 sequence (DNA): TGTGCCAGCAGTTCCCAGGGGACTGGAAACACCATATATTTT. It codes for CASSSQGTGNTIYF.

The V call is TRBV7-9, the J call TRBJ2-1, with 7 bases aligning to TRBD1. The CDR3 totals 14 residues. Per the germline V gene, CDR1 is SEHNR and CDR2 is FQNEAQ (reference sequence). The junction had 5 bases not matched to a gene; V was cut back by 5 bases and J by 4 bases. This CDR3 is CASSPTGLYNEQFF. The CDR3 coding sequence is TGTGCCAGCAGCCCGACAGGGTTATACAATGAGCAGTTCTTC. The full variable domain, in which reference TRBV7-9 and TRBJ2-1 provide the parts outside the CDR3, is DTGVSQNPRHKITKRGQNVTFRCDPISEHNRLYWYRQTLGQGPEFLTYFQNEAQLEKSRLLSDRFSAERPKGSFSTLEIQRTEQGDSAMYLCASSPTGLYNEQFFGPGTRLTVL.

The rearrangement links TRBV7-9 to TRBJ2-1, with TRBD1 identical over 9 bases. Trimming cost V 3 bases and J 5 bases; bases outside gene matches: 5. The CDR3 length is 15 residues. The germline CDR1 and CDR2 sequences are SEHNR and FQNEAQ (reference sequence). The CDR3 here is CASSFKRTGDNEQFF. CDR3 DNA: TGTGCCAGCAGCTTCAAAAGGACAGGGGACAATGAGCAGTTCTTC.

The CDR3 DNA reads as TGTGCCAGCAGTAACCGACAGGGGGAGACCCAGTACTTC. Protein product: CASSNRQGETQYF. This sequence joins TRBV6-6 and TRBJ2-5; 8 bases line up with TRBD1. The germline CDR1 and CDR2 sequences are MNHNY and SVGAGI (reference sequence). The CDR3 runs 13 residues. V lost 5 bases to trimming and J lost 5 bases; unmatched junction nucleotides: 4.

CDR3 sequence reads: CASSFSRGATYEQYF. The CDR3 region has the DNA TGTGCCAGCAGCTTCTCGCGGGGGGCCACCTACGAGCAGTACTTC. J is TRBJ2-7 and V is TRBV11-1; TRBD2 matches at 8 bases. This CDR3 is built from 15 residues. CDR1 is SGHAT and CDR2 is FQDESV in the germline V gene (reference sequence). The V and J ends lost 3 bases and 2 bases, in that order; junction bases with no gene match: 6.

In its sample, this clone was seen a few times. The chain recombines TRBV25-1 with TRBJ1-4; 7 bases line up with TRBD1. The CDR3 extends over 14 amino acids. Trimming removed 6 bases from V and 8 bases from J; junction bases left unmatched: 9. Germline V CDR1 and CDR2: MGHDK, SYGVNS. The DNA for the CDR3 is TGTGCCAGCAGACTCGGGACAGTAAGCGAAAAACTGTTTTTT. This gives the protein CASRLGTVSEKLFF.

The V gene is TRBV7-7, the J gene TRBJ2-2, with 8 bases fitting TRBD1. From germline, CDR1 is SSHAT and CDR2 FNYEAQ (reference sequence). This CDR3 comprises 15 residues. With 5 bases clipped from V and 3 bases from J, the junction kept 5 bases outside the gene matches. The CDR3 DNA is TGTGCCAGCAGCCTACTACAGGGGGACACCGGGGAGCTGTTTTTT. Translating it yields CASSLLQGDTGELFF.

The chain carries TRBV6-1 and TRBJ2-7; the match to TRBD2 covers 11 bases. The germline CDR1 and CDR2 sequences are MNHNS and SASEGT. Germline trimming cut 6 bases from V and 12 bases from J; bases unmatched to any gene: 13. The CDR3 spans 14 residues. CDR3 loop: CASSRGFSGGALYV. CDR3 DNA sequence: TGTGCCAGCAGCAGGGGTTTTAGCGGGGGGGCCTTGTACGTC.

The gene calls are TRBV13 and TRBJ2-1; maybe TRBD2 (6 bases). The ends were cut back, 3 bases at V and 7 bases at J, with 13 bases in the middle. CDR1 PRHDT and CDR2 FYEKMQ come from the germline V gene (reference sequence). The CDR3 has 14 amino acids. The CDR3 DNA follows: TGTGCCAGCAGCTTCCGGGACTCCCGGAATGAGCAGTTCTTC. Residues: CASSFRDSRNEQFF.

This chain links TRBV4-2 with TRBJ2-5, with TRBD2 matching over 10 bases. Germline V CDR1 and CDR2: LGHNA, YNFKEQ. Losses at the gene ends were 0 bases for V and 3 bases for J; bases not matched to a gene: 10. The CDR3 is 18 residues long. DNA of the CDR3: TGTGCCAGCAGCCAAGATCGTTGGTTGCTAGCGGGGGAAGAGACCCAGTACTTC. Translated, it gives CASSQDRWLLAGEETQYF.

The J gene is TRBJ1-5, the V gene TRBV19; TRBD1 is a possible D gene (5 bases). Trimming took off 5 bases at V and 4 bases at J, with 15 bases between the two ends. This CDR3 has 15 amino acids. From germline, CDR1 is LNHDA and CDR2 SQIVND (reference sequence). CDR3 sequence: CASSSMGGRNQPQHF. The DNA of the CDR3 is TGTGCCAGTAGTTCGATGGGGGGTAGGAATCAGCCCCAGCATTTT.

This CDR3 is CASSTGYRTGELFF. The DNA of the CDR3 is TGTGCCAGTAGTACCGGGTACCGCACCGGGGAGCTGTTTTTT. The chain couples TRBV19 to TRBJ2-2; no clear D gene. CDR3 length: 14 residues. CDR1 and CDR2 from the germline V gene are LNHDA and SQIVND (reference sequence). V lost 4 bases, J lost 4 bases, and 10 bases lay in between.

This sequence joins TRBV28 and TRBJ1-2; the D gene is possibly TRBD1 (6 bases). The CDR3 totals 14 residues. CDR1 is MDHEN, CDR2 SYDVKM, per germline. V lost 1 base and J lost 3, with 9 bases in between. This CDR3 is CASSLYRDHYGYTF. CDR3 DNA sequence: TGTGCCAGCAGTTTATACAGGGACCACTATGGCTACACCTTC.

J is TRBJ1-1 and V is TRBV6-5; D call uncertain. Germline CDR1 reads MNHEY; CDR2 reads SVGAGI. The length of the CDR3 is 13 residues. Between the trimmed V and J ends, which lost 6 bases and 1 base, there was a span of 9 bases. CDR3 DNA: TGTGCCAGCAGGGGCAGGAAGAACACTGAAGCTTTCTTT. Encoded protein: CASRGRKNTEAFF.

The gene calls are TRBV11-2 and TRBJ2-1, with D hard to call. There are 14 residues in the CDR3. The germline CDR1 and CDR2 sequences are SGHAT and FQNNGV. The ends were cut back, 6 bases at V and 0 bases at J, with 9 bases in the middle. CDR3 nucleotide sequence: TGTGCCAGCAGTTCGACTTACTCCTACAATGAGCAGTTCTTC. This translates into CASSSTYSYNEQFF.

The chain employs TRBV4-1 and TRBJ2-1; perhaps TRBD2 as D (7 bases). This CDR3 is 17 amino acids long. V lost 3 bases and J 7 bases, leaving 22 bases between the germline ends. Germline values: CDR1 MGHRA, CDR2 YSYEKL. CDR3 loop: CASSQPPGTGRGNEQFF. CDR3 nucleotide sequence: TGCGCCAGCAGCCAGCCCCCCGGAACAGGGAGGGGGAATGAGCAGTTCTTC.

The rearrangement links TRBV5-1 to TRBJ2-7; weak D call: TRBD1 (6 bases). Germline V gene sequence: CDR1 SGHRS, CDR2 YFSETQ. This CDR3 has 15 residues. Trimming removed 4 bases from V and 2 bases from J, with 16 bases in between. In nucleotides, the CDR3 is TGCGCCAGCAGCCCGGCCGGGACATTGACCTACGAGCAGTACTTC. Translation gives CASSPAGTLTYEQYF.

V and J are TRBV5-4 and TRBJ2-5; 9 bases agree with TRBD2. Trimming removed 4 bases from V and 5 bases from J; junction bases left unmatched: 9. The CDR3 runs 15 residues. Per the germline V gene, CDR1 is SGHNT and CDR2 is YYREEE (reference sequence). CDR3 coding DNA: TGTGCCAGCAGCGTTAGCGGGGGCCTTGAGGAGACCCAGTACTTC. The encoded protein is CASSVSGGLEETQYF.

V is TRBV4-1 and J is TRBJ1-2; 7 positions agree with TRBD1. The trim removed 0 bases at V and 4 bases at J, leaving 11 bases unmatched. Germline V lookup: CDR1 MGHRA, CDR2 YSYEKL. The CDR3 length is 17 residues. CDR3 sequence: CASSQDVQGGGGYGYTF. The CDR3 DNA reads TGCGCCAGCAGCCAAGATGTTCAGGGGGGCGGAGGCTATGGCTACACCTTC.

This chain links TRBV9 with TRBJ1-5, with 7 bases aligning to TRBD1. This CDR3 is 15 amino acids long. The germline CDR1 and CDR2 sequences are SGDLS and YYNGEE. The V segment lost 2 bases and the J segment 2 bases; nucleotides outside the gene matches: 4. The CDR3 sequence: CASSVGTARNQPQHF. In nucleotides, the CDR3 is TGTGCCAGCAGCGTTGGGACAGCTCGCAATCAGCCCCAGCATTTT.

The V and J genes are TRBV5-6 and TRBJ1-2, with D tentatively TRBD1 (6 bases). Trimming cost V 0 bases and J 12 bases, with 18 bases left between them. The V gene's germline CDR1 is SGHDT and CDR2 YYEEEE. CDR3 length: 14 residues. The CDR3 region is CASSLGQGPALHTF. The CDR3, as DNA: TGTGCCAGCAGCTTGGGGCAGGGGCCCGCCCTCCACACCTTC.

The V gene is TRBV7-9, the J gene TRBJ2-2; D gene uncertain. The CDR3 runs 15 residues. Looked up from germline, CDR1 is SEHNR and CDR2 is FQNEAQ (reference sequence). The V gene lost 1 base and the J gene lost 1 base, with 7 bases spanning the gap. The CDR3 nucleotides read TGTGCCAGCAGCTTAGTCCTAGGGAACACCGGGGAGCTGTTTTTT. The encoded protein is CASSLVLGNTGELFF.

This clone is a singleton in its sample. The rearrangement joins TRBV7-6 to TRBJ1-4; possible D gene TRBD1, 5 bases. Trimming cost V 2 bases and J 7 bases, with 11 bases left between them. CDR1 and CDR2 from the germline V gene are SGHVS and FNYEAQ. The CDR3 runs to 14 residues. The CDR3 reads CASSLQGSGEKLFF. The CDR3 DNA reads as TGTGCCAGCAGCTTACAGGGTTCAGGTGAAAAACTGTTTTTT.